The entry that follows covers one T cell receptor beta chain sequence. Its antigen is as yet unknown. These data belong to a study of healthy donors' naive CD4 and CD8 T cells. Findings and limits, study-wide: Positive CDR3 charge linked to CD4+ cells, negative to CD8+ cells. Roughly 13% of CD4/CD8 propensity variance appeared explained by V, J and CDR3 charge.

Trimming stripped 4 bases from V and 3 bases from J, with 11 bases between. Germline CDR1 reads SQVTM; CDR2 reads ANQGSEA. The CDR3 length is 13 residues. A linear amplification protocol produced the TCR libraries from approximately 460 ng of total RNA. TCRdb recomputed calls from the reads with MiXCR, one row per CDR3 protein. Among about 180,000 distinct CDR3 sequences listed, around 74% were seen once. The origin of this receptor is a pool of human donors in good health; the sample pools cells from several healthy donors. V is TRBV29-1 and J is TRBJ2-3, with D uncertain. The sequencing sample was made of naive CD4+ and CD8+ T cells sorted from blood, pooled from several donors. In DNA, the CDR3 is TGCAGCGTTGGCAGCGTACTTACAGATACGCAGTATTTT. Protein sequence: CSVGSVLTDTQYF.